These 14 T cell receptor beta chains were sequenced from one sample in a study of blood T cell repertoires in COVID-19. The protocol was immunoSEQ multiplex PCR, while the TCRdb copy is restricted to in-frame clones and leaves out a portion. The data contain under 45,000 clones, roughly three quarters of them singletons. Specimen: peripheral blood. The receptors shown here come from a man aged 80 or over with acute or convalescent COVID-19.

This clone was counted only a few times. The CDR3 sequence is CASSLSQINSPLHF. CDR3 sequence (DNA): TGTGCCAGCAGCTTAAGTCAGATTAATTCACCCCTCCACTTT. The chain links TRBV7-9 to TRBJ1-6; D is unclear. The V gene's germline CDR1 is SEHNR and CDR2 FQNEAQ (reference sequence). Trimming cost V 2 bases and J 6 bases, with 8 bases left between them. This CDR3 region has 14 residues.

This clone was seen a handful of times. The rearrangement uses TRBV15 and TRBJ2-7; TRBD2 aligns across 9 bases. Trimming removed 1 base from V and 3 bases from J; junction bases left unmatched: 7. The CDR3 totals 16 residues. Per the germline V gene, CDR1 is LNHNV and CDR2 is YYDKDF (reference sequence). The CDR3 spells CATSRGSGRNLYEQYF. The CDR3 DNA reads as TGTGCCACCAGCAGAGGGAGCGGGAGGAACCTCTACGAGCAGTACTTC. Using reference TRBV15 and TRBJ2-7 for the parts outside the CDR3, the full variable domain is DAMVIQNPRYQVTQFGKPVTLSCSQTLNHNVMYWYQQKSSQAPKLLFHYYDKDFNNEADTPDNFQSRRPNTSFCFLDIRSPGLGDTAMYLCATSRGSGRNLYEQYFGPGTRLTVT.

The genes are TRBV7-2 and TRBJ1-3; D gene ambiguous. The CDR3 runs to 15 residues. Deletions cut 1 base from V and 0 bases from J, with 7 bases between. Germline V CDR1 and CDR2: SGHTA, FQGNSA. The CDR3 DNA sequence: TGTGCCAGCAGCTTAGACGGAGGCTCTGGAAACACCATATATTTT. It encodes CASSLDGGSGNTIYF. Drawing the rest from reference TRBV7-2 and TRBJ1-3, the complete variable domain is GAGVSQSPSNKVTEKGKDVELRCDPISGHTALYWYRQSLGQGLEFLIYFQGNSAPDKSGLPSDRFSAERTGGSVSTLTIQRTQQEDSAVYLCASSLDGGSGNTIYFGEGSWLTVV.

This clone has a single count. CDR3 sequence (DNA): TGTGCCAGCAGCTTAGGGACAGATAACACCGGGGAGCTGTTTTTT. The encoded protein is CASSLGTDNTGELFF. The rearrangement joins TRBV11-3 to TRBJ2-2; perhaps TRBD1 as D (6 bases). Germline V lookup: CDR1 SGHNT, CDR2 YENEEA. V lost 1 base, J lost 2 bases, and 8 bases lay in between. This CDR3 spans 15 amino acids.

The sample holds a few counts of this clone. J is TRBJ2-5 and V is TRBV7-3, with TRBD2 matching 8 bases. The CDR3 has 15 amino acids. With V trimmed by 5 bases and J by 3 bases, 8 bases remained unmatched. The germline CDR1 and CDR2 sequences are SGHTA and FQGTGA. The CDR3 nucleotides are TGTGCCAGCAGCCCTGGGACTAGAGGAGAAGAGACCCAGTACTTC. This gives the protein CASSPGTRGEETQYF. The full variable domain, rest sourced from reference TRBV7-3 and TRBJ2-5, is GAGVSQTPSNKVTEKGKYVELRCDPISGHTALYWYRQSLGQGPEFLIYFQGTGAADDSGLPNDRFFAVRPEGSVSTLKIQRTERGDSAVYLCASSPGTRGEETQYFGPGTRLLVL.

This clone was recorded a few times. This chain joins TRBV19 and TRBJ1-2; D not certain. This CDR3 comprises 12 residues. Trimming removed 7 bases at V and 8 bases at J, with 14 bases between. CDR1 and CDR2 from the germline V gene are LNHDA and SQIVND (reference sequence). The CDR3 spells CASTQGAGGYTF. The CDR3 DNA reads TGTGCCAGTACCCAAGGAGCGGGCGGCTACACCTTC.

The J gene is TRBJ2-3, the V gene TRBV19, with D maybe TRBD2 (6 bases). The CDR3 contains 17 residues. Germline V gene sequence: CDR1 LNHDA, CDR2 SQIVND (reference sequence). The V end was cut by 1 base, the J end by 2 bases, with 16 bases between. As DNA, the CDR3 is TGTGCCAGTAGTATAGGCTTCGGAGCGGGTTTCACAGATACGCAGTATTTT. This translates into CASSIGFGAGFTDTQYF.

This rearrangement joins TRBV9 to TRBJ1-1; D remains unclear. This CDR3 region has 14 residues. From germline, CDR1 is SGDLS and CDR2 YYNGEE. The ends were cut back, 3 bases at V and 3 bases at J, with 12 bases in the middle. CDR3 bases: TGTGCCAGCAGCGAAACCCCTGGAGACACTGAAGCTTTCTTT. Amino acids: CASSETPGDTEAFF.

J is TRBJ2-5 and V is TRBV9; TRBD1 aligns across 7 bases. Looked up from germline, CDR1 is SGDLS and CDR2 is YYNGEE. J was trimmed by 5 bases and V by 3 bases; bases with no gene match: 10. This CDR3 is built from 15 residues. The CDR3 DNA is TGTGCCAGCAGCGCGGCAGGGGGATTGGAGGAGACCCAGTACTTC. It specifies CASSAAGGLEETQYF. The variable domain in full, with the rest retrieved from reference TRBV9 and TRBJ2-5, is DSGVTQTPKHLITATGQRVTLRCSPRSGDLSVYWYQQSLDQGLQFLIQYYNGEERAKGNILERFSAQQFPDLHSELNLSSLELGDSALYFCASSAAGGLEETQYFGPGTRLLVL.

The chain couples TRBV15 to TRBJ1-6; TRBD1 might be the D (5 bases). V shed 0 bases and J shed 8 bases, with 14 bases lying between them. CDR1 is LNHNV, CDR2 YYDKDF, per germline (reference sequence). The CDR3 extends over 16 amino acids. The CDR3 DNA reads TGTGCCACCAGCAGAGAAAAAGGGGCCGTTCATTCACCCCTCCACTTT. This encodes CATSREKGAVHSPLHF.

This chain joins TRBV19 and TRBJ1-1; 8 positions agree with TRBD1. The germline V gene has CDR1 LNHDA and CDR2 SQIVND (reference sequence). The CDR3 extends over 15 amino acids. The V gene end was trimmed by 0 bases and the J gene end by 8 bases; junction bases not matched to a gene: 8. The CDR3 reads CASSIDSQGAKEAFF. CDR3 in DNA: TGTGCCAGTAGTATAGATTCGCAGGGGGCAAAAGAAGCTTTCTTT.

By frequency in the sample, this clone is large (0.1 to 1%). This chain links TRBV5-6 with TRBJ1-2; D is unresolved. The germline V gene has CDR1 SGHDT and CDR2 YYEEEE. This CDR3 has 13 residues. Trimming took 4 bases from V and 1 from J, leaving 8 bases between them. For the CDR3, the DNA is TGTGCCAGCAGCGTTCAGATTAACTATGGCTACACCTTC. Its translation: CASSVQINYGYTF.

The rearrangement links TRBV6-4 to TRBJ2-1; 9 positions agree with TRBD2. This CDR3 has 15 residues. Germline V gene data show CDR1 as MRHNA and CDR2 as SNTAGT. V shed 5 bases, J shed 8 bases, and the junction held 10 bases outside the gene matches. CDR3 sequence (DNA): TGTGCCAGCAGTTATCTGGCGGGAGGGCCCCATGAGCAGTTCTTC. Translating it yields CASSYLAGGPHEQFF.

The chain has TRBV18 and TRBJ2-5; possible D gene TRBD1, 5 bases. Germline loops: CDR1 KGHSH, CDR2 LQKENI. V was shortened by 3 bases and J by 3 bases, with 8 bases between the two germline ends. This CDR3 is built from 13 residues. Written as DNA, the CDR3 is TGTGCCAGCTCACCGGACACCGAAGAGACCCAGTACTTC. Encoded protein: CASSPDTEETQYF.